The source of this T cell receptor (beta chain) is a study of T-cell reconstitution after alpha-beta-depleted transplantation in children. Germline V gives CDR1 DFQATT, CDR2 SNEGSKA (reference sequence). Trimming shortened V by 3 bases and J by 3 bases, and 9 bases separated the two germline ends. CDR3 length: 12 amino acids. Unique molecular identifiers tagged the TCRbeta library. TCRdb re-called the PCR reads through MiXCR, storing one row per CDR3 protein. Here the sample spans around 370,000 distinct CDR3 sequences, approximately 10% being singletons. This TCR was sampled from a human donor who donated a stem cell graft to a child with acute lymphoblastic leukemia. The chain joins TRBV20-1 to TRBJ2-7, with TRBD2 as a possible D gene (6 bases). Sequences were derived from PBMCs from the stem cell graft donor, sampled from the stem cell graft. CDR3 nucleotides: TGCAGTGCTAGTACGGGGGACTACGAGCAGTACTTC. The encoded protein is CSASTGDYEQYF.